This T cell receptor beta chain comes out of a study of T cell repertoires in cytomegalovirus infection. Per germline, CDR1 MNHNS and CDR2 SASEGT. V lost 2 bases and J lost 2, with 11 bases in between. The CDR3 is 15 amino acids. MiXCR, run by TCRdb on the reads, gives a single entry per CDR3 protein. This table has fewer than 350,000 distinct CDR3 sequences, just under 30% appearing once. This clonotype came up many times. Its antigen is currently unknown. The source of this sequence is a human donor in good health (CMV status not recorded). Some clones in this sample may be carry-over from other donors' samples. The V gene is TRBV6-1, the J gene TRBJ2-3; no firm D call. Sequenced here: cultured PBMCs, sampled from culture after CMV antigen stimulation. The CDR3 loop reads CASSEFGRSTDTQYF. CDR3 coding DNA: TGTGCCAGCAGTGAATTTGGGCGGTCCACAGATACGCAGTATTTT.